A selection of T cell receptor beta chains follows, all from one sample in a study of OX40 agonist ivuxolimab in advanced cancers. TCRdb's table, derived via immunoSEQ multiplex PCR, lists solely in-frame clones and lacks some. The data show tens of thousands of clones, about 94% seen once. This specimen consisted of CD4+ or CD8+ T cells sorted from blood, obtained in a trial of the OX40 agonist ivuxolimab. These receptors came from an adult with an advanced solid tumor such as melanoma, head and neck, liver or kidney cancer. Each CDR3 is given with its conserved first and last residue. A D gene is named only where the DNA matches it firmly. Some rows have no size entry. The others give once, few or many, or a class for an expanded clone.

>TRBV28|NA|TRBD1|TRBJ1-2
TGTGCCAGCAGCCTTTCCGAGACAGGGAGCTATGGCTACACCTTC
CASSLSETGSYGYTF
>TRBV29-1|once|NA|TRBJ1-2
TGCAGCGTACTCGGGGAGTCGGACTATGGCTACACCTTC
CSVLGESDYGYTF
>TRBV5-1|NA|NA|TRBJ2-1
TGCGCCAGCAGCTCTAATGGAGGTTCGGAGCAGTTCTTC
CASSSNGGSEQFF
>TRBV6-5|NA|NA|TRBJ1-6
TGTGCCAGCAGTTACTCGACGGCAAATAATTCACCCCTCCACTTT
CASSYSTANNSPLHF
>TRBV2|NA|NA|TRBJ1-2
TGTGCCAGCAGCGAGACCTCAACCTATGGCTACACCTTC
CASSETSTYGYTF
>TRBV14|NA|TRBD1|TRBJ1-1
TGTGCCAGCAGACCGACAGGGGGTAGCACTGAAGCTTTCTTT
CASRPTGGSTEAFF
>TRBV4-3|NA|NA|TRBJ2-7
TGCGCCAGCAGCCAGTCCGCCCGGTCAAGGGAGCAGTACTTC
CASSQSARSREQYF
>TRBV29-1|NA|TRBD1|TRBJ1-1
TGCAGCGTTGAGGACGTTACAGGGGGCTCACGGGGGGCTTTCTTT
CSVEDVTGGSRGAFF
>TRBV29-1|NA|NA|TRBJ2-1
TGCAGCGGAGGGGAGCAGTTCTTC
CSGGEQFF
>TRBV2|NA|TRBD1|TRBJ1-2
TGTGCCAGCAGTGAGTGGGACAGGGAAGGTGGCTACACCTTC
CASSEWDREGGYTF
>TRBV7-9|NA|TRBD1|TRBJ2-1
TGTGCCAGCAGCTTCCCGTCCGGGACAGGGTCCTACAATGAGCAGTTCTTC
CASSFPSGTGSYNEQFF
>TRBV6-5|NA|TRBD1|TRBJ1-1
TGTGCCAGCACCAACAACGACAGGGAGGTTGAAGCTTTCTTT
CASTNNDREVEAFF
>TRBV6-1|NA|NA|TRBJ2-5
TGTGCCAGCAGTGAAGAAGGACGACTCCAAGAGACCCAGTACTTC
CASSEEGRLQETQYF
>TRBV6-5|NA|NA|TRBJ1-1
TGTGCCAGCAGCCGCCCGTTTGGACCGAACACTGAAGCTTTCTTT
CASSRPFGPNTEAFF
>TRBV2|NA|NA|TRBJ2-7
TGTGCCAGCACGGCACCGGGAGAGTACGAGCAGTACTTC
CASTAPGEYEQYF
>TRBV18|NA|TRBD1|TRBJ1-3
TGTGCCAGCTCACGACGGACAGGAACTAGCTCTGGAAACACCATATATTTT
CASSRRTGTSSGNTIYF
>TRBV7-3|once|TRBD2|TRBJ2-1
TGTGCCAGCAGGCGGGGGGATGAGCAGTTCTTC
CASRRGDEQFF
>TRBV9|NA|NA|TRBJ2-1
TGTGCCAGCAGCGTAGGGGGATTGAGGGAGCAGTTCTTC
CASSVGGLREQFF
>TRBV4-1|NA|NA|TRBJ1-2
TGCGCCAGCAGCCAAGGCGGGGGGCTTGGCTACACCTTC
CASSQGGGLGYTF
>TRBV10-2|NA|TRBD1|TRBJ2-7
TGCGCCAGCAGAGGGGGCGGCTCCTACGAGCAGTACTTC
CASRGGGSYEQYF
>TRBV4-1|few|NA|TRBJ2-3
TGCGCCAGCACCCTGGACGGGAGAGGTGGAGATACGCAGTATTTT
CASTLDGRGGDTQYF
>TRBV2|NA|NA|TRBJ2-5
TGTGCCAGCCCTAGGGGGTCCCAAGAGACCCAGTACTTC
CASPRGSQETQYF
>TRBV4-3|once|TRBD1|TRBJ2-6
TGCGCCAGCAGCCTAGGACAGGTCGACTACTCTGGGGCCAACGTCCTGACTTTC
CASSLGQVDYSGANVLTF
>TRBV9|NA|NA|TRBJ2-7
TGTGCCAGCGGGGGACGGGGCTCCTACGAGCAGTACTTC
CASGGRGSYEQYF
>TRBV4-3|NA|NA|TRBJ1-6
TGCGCCAGCAGCCAAGATCGGGCAAGGATCTATAATTCACCCCTCCACTTT
CASSQDRARIYNSPLHF
>TRBV18|NA|TRBD2|TRBJ2-7
TGTGCCAGCTCACCACTACGGGAGGGGTTTAGCGAGCAGTACTTC
CASSPLREGFSEQYF
>TRBV11-2|NA|NA|TRBJ2-1
TGTGCCAGCAGCCCACTATTTGGAGATGAGCAGTTCTTC
CASSPLFGDEQFF
>TRBV5-6|NA|TRBD1|TRBJ2-7
TGTGCCAGCAGTTCTCCGGGACAGGGGGTACCCTACGAGCAGTACTTC
CASSSPGQGVPYEQYF
>TRBV5-6|NA|NA|TRBJ1-5
TGTGCCAGCAGCTTGGGGCAGTCTCAGCCCCAGCATTTT
CASSLGQSQPQHF
>TRBV19|NA|NA|TRBJ2-1
TGTGCCAGTAGTTTCGGGAGAAACTCCTACAATGAGCAGTTCTTC
CASSFGRNSYNEQFF
>TRBV2|NA|NA|TRBJ2-5
TGTGCCAGCACCTTAGGACAGACTAATAGGGGGACCCAGTACTTC
CASTLGQTNRGTQYF
>TRBV27|NA|TRBD1|TRBJ1-5
TGTGCCAGCAGCCAGGGGGCAGGCAATCAGCCCCAGCATTTT
CASSQGAGNQPQHF
>TRBV6-6|NA|NA|TRBJ2-5
TGTGCCAGCAGTTTTTCGAGGAGCCAAGAGACCCAGTACTTC
CASSFSRSQETQYF
>TRBV10-3|NA|NA|TRBJ2-7
TGTGCCATCAGAGAGACTCACGCCTACGAGCAGTACTTC
CAIRETHAYEQYF
>TRBV6-1|once|NA|TRBJ1-4
TGTGCCAGCAGCCTACCCAGGGGAGGAGAAAAACTGTTTTTT
CASSLPRGGEKLFF
>TRBV4-1|NA|NA|TRBJ1-4
TGCGCCAGCAGCCAAGATCCAGAGGGAGGCAATGAAAAACTGTTTTTT
CASSQDPEGGNEKLFF
>TRBV11-2|NA|NA|TRBJ1-1
TGTGCCAGCAGCTTTTGGACAGTGGAGGGGAACACTGAAGCTTTCTTT
CASSFWTVEGNTEAFF
>TRBV4-1|NA|NA|TRBJ2-7
TGCGCCAGCAGCCAAGAGGGCAGCCGACCCTACGAGCAGTACTTC
CASSQEGSRPYEQYF
>TRBV7-2|NA|NA|TRBJ2-5
TGTGCCAGCAGCCCAGGGATGGGGCCTACAGAGACCCAGTACTTC
CASSPGMGPTETQYF
>TRBV9|NA|TRBD1|TRBJ1-4
TGTGCCAGCAGCGCACGAACAGGGGTCAGTCTTAATGAAAAACTGTTTTTT
CASSARTGVSLNEKLFF
>TRBV27|NA|TRBD2|TRBJ2-2
TGTGCCAGCAGTTTACAGCCCCTAGCGGGGGCGGACACCGGGGAGCTGTTTTTT
CASSLQPLAGADTGELFF
>TRBV27|NA|TRBD2|TRBJ2-1
TGTGCCAGCAGTTCAGGGCTAGCGGTCGCCTACAATGAGCAGTTCTTC
CASSSGLAVAYNEQFF
>TRBV19|NA|NA|TRBJ2-1
TGTGCCAGTAGTCCCCGAAGACAGGACAATGAGCAGTTCTTC
CASSPRRQDNEQFF
>TRBV29-1|NA|TRBD1|TRBJ1-2
TGCAGCGTTCCTAGTTGGACAGGCCAGGCTAACTATGGCTACACCTTC
CSVPSWTGQANYGYTF
>TRBV27|NA|NA|TRBJ1-3
TGTGCCAGCAGGGTAACTTTTAGCTCTGGAAACACCATATATTTT
CASRVTFSSGNTIYF
>TRBV28|NA|NA|TRBJ2-2
TGTGCCAGCAGGAAACAGGGTCGGCACACCGGGGAGCTGTTTTTT
CASRKQGRHTGELFF
>TRBV7-9|NA|NA|TRBJ2-5
TGTGCCAGCAGAACGGAGGGGTTGGTCGCCCAGTACTTC
CASRTEGLVAQYF
>TRBV11-3|once|NA|TRBJ2-7
TGTGCCCTAGCAGGGGACCTCTACGAGCAGTACTTC
CALAGDLYEQYF
>TRBV12-5|NA|TRBD2|TRBJ2-5
TGTGCTAGTGGTGTAGCGGGAGGCCAAGAGACCCAGTACTTC
CASGVAGGQETQYF
>TRBV4-1|NA|TRBD2|TRBJ2-2
TGCGCCAGCAGCCAAGAACTAGCGGGAGGTCCGGGGAGACGAGGGGAGCTGTTTTTT
CASSQELAGGPGRRGELFF